This passage covers 5 T cell receptor beta chains from one sample sequenced in a study of memory CD4+ T cells and cytomegalovirus serostatus. Profiling relied on immunoSEQ multiplex PCR, and the TCRdb table lists in-frame clones only, not all of them. Of about 59,000 clones listed, roughly 77% were seen once; the top ten hold 1.1%. Single viable CD3+CD4+CD8-CD45RO+ cells were sorted as the memory CD4+ T cells. The sample comprised memory CD4+ T cells from blood. The origin of the receptors is an adult in good health and CMV-seronegative.

The CDR3 DNA is TGTGCCAGCAGCGCCCGTAGCGGGAGGGCCCATGAGACCCAGTACTTC. Translating gives CASSARSGRAHETQYF. The rearrangement joins TRBV11-3 to TRBJ2-5; 11 bases match TRBD2. CDR1 and CDR2 (germline): SGHNT, YENEEA. V shed 5 bases and J 5 bases; nucleotides not matched to a gene: 10. The CDR3 extends over 16 amino acids.

V and J are TRBV30 and TRBJ1-5, with D possibly being TRBD1 (5 bases). CDR1 and CDR2 from the germline V gene are GTSNPN and SVGIG (reference sequence). The V gene lost 5 bases and the J gene lost 1 base, with 9 bases spanning the gap. The CDR3 has 13 residues. The CDR3 bases are TGTGCCTGGGGTAGACAGAGCAATCAGCCCCAGCATTTT. Translating gives CAWGRQSNQPQHF.

V usage is TRBV7-3 and J usage is TRBJ2-2; 8 positions agree with TRBD2. The trim removed 3 bases at V and 3 bases at J, leaving 3 bases unmatched. Germline CDR1 SGHTA, CDR2 FQGTGA. CDR3 length: 15 amino acids. CDR3 sequence: CASSFPAGDTGELFF. The DNA for the CDR3 is TGTGCCAGCAGCTTCCCAGCGGGAGACACCGGGGAGCTGTTTTTT.

The rearrangement uses TRBV5-6 and TRBJ2-3; D gene uncertain. The ends were cut back, 1 base at V and 6 bases at J, with 3 bases in the middle. Germline CDR1 and CDR2: SGHDT and YYEEEE. The CDR3 length is 11 residues. The CDR3 nucleotides read TGTGCCAGCAGCTTGCTGGATACGCAGTATTTT. Protein: CASSLLDTQYF. The full variable domain, completed using reference TRBV5-6 and TRBJ2-3, is DAGVTQSPTHLIKTRGQQVTLRCSPKSGHDTVSWYQQALGQGPQFIFQYYEEEERQRGNFPDRFSGHQFPNYSSELNVNALLLGDSALYLCASSLLDTQYFGPGTRLTVL.

The J gene is TRBJ1-5, the V gene TRBV2, with D possibly being TRBD1 (5 bases). Trimming pared 6 bases from V and 4 bases from J, leaving 16 bases between. This CDR3 has 15 residues. Germline CDR1 is SNHLY and CDR2 is FYNNEI. CDR3 DNA sequence: TGTGCCAGCAGACGAGAAGGGACTGGGAATCAGCCCCAGCATTTT. Translation gives CASRREGTGNQPQHF.